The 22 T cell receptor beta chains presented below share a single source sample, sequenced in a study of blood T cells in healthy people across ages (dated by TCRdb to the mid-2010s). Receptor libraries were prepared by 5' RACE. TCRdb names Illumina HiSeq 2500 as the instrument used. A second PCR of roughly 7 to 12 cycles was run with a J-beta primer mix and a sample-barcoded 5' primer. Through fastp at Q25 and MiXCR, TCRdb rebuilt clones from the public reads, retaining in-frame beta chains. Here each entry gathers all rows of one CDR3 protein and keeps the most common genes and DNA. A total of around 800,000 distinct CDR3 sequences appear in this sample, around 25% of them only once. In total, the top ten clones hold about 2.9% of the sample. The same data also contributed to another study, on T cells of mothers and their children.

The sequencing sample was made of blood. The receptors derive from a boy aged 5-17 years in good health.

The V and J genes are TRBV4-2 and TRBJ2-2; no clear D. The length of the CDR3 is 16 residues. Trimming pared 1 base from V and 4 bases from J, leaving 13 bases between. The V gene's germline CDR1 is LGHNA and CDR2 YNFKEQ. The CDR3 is CASSQGLLSSTGELFF. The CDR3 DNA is TGTGCCAGCAGCCAAGGGCTCCTATCCAGCACCGGGGAGCTGTTTTTT.

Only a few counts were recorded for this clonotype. CDR3 sequence: CASSIGTGLQETQYF. The CDR3 bases are TGTGCCAGTAGTATAGGAACTGGACTTCAAGAGACCCAGTACTTC. The chain has TRBV19 and TRBJ2-5; the D gene is possibly TRBD2 (5 bases). V was clipped by 1 base and J by 2 bases, with 11 bases between them. Germline assignment: CDR1 LNHDA and CDR2 SQIVND (reference sequence). This CDR3 region has 15 residues.

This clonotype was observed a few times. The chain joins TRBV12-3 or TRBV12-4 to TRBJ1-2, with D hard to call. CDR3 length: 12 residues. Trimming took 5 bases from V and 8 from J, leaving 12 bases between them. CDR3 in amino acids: CASSQDPGGYTF. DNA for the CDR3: TGTGCCAGCAGTCAGGACCCGGGAGGCTACACCTTC.

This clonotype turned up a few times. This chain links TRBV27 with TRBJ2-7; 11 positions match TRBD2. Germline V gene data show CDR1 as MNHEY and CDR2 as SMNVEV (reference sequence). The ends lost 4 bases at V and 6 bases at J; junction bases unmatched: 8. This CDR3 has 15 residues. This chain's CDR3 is CASSWASGGFFEQYF. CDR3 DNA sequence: TGTGCCAGCAGTTGGGCTAGCGGGGGGTTTTTCGAGCAGTACTTC.

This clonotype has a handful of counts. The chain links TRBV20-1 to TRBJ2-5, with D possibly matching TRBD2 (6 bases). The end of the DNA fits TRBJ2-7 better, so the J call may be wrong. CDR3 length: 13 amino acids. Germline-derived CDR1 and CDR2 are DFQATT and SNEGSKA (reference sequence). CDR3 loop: CSAHLGRNYEQYF. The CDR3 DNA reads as TGCAGTGCTCATCTTGGGAGGAACTACGAGCAGTACTTC.

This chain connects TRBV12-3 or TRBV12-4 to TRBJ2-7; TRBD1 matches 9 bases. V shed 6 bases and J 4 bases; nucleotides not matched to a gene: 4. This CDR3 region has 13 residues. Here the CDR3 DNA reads TGTGCCAGCAGGACAGGGGGTATGTACGAGCAGTACTTC. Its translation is CASRTGGMYEQYF.

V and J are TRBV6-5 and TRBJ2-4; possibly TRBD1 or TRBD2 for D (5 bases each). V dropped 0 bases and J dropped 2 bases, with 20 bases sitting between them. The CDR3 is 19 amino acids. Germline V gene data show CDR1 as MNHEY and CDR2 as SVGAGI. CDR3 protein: CASSYSFTHRDGTKNIQYF. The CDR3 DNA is TGTGCCAGCAGTTACTCCTTTACACACCGGGACGGGACCAAAAACATTCAGTACTTC.

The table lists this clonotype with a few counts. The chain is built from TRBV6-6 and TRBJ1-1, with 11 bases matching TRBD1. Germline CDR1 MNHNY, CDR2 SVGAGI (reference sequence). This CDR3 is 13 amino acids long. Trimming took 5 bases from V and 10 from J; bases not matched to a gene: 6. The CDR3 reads CASSTSGQGVAFF. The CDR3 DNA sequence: TGTGCCAGCAGTACCTCGGGACAGGGGGTAGCTTTCTTT.

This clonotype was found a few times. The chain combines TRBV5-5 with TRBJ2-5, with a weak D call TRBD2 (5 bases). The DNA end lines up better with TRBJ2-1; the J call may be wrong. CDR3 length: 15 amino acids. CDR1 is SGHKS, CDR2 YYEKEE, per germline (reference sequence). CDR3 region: CASSLDAGSYNEQFF. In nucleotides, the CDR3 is TGTGCCAGCAGCTTGGACGCGGGCTCGTACAATGAGCAGTTCTTC.

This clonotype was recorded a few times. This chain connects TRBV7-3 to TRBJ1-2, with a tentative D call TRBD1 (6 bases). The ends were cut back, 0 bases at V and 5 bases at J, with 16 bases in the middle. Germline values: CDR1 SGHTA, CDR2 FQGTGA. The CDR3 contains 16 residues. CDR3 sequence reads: CASSLTGTRDSYGYTF. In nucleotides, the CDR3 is TGTGCCAGCAGCTTAACGGGGACAAGGGACTCTTATGGCTACACCTTC.

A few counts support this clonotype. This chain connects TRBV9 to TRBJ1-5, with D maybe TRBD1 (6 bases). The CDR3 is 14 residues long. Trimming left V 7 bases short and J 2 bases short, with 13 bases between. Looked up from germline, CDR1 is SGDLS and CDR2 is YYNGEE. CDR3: CASGAGGGNQPQHF. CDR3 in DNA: TGTGCCAGCGGAGCGGGGGGCGGCAATCAGCCCCAGCATTTT.

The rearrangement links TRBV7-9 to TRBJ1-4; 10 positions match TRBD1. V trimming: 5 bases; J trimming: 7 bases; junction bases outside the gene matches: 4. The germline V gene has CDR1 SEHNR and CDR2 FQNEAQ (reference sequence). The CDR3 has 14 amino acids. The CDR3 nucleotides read TGTGCCAGCAGCGACAGGGGGCAGACTGAAAAACTGTTTTTT. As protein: CASSDRGQTEKLFF.

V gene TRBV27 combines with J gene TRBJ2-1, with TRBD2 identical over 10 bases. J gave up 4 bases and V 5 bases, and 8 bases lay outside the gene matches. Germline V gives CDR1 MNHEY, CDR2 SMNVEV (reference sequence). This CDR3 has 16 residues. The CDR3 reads CASSRLPSGGYNEQFF. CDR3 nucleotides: TGTGCCAGCAGTCGCCTACCTAGCGGGGGTTACAATGAGCAGTTCTTC.

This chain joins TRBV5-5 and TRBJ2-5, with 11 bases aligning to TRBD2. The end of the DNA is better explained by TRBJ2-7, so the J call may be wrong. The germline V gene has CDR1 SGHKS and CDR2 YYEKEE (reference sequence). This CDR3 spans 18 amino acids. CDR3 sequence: CASSLPIAGGPVSYEQYF. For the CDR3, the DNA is TGTGCCAGCAGCTTGCCGATAGCGGGGGGGCCTGTCTCCTACGAGCAGTACTTC.

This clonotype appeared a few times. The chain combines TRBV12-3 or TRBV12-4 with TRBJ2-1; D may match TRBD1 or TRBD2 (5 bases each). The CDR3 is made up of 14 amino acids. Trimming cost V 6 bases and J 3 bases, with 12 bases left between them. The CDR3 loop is CASRPEGYYNEQFF. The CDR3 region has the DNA TGTGCCAGCAGGCCCGAGGGGTACTACAATGAGCAGTTCTTC.

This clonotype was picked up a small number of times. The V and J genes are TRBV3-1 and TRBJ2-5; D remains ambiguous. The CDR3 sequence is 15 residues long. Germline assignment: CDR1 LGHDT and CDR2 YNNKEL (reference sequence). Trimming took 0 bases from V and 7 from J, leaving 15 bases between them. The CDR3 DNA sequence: TGTGCCAGCAGCCAAGATACCTACGTCGGTCGGACCCAGTACTTC. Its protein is CASSQDTYVGRTQYF.

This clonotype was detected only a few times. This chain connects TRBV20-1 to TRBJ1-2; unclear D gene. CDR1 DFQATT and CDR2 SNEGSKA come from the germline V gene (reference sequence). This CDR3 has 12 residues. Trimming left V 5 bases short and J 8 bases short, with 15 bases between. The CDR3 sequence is CSAGGRKIGYTF. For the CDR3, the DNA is TGCAGTGCTGGAGGTCGGAAAATCGGCTACACCTTC.

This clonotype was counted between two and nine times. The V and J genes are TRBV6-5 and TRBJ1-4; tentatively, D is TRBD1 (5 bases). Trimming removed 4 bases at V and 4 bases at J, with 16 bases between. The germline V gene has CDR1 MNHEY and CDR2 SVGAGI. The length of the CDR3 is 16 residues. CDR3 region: CASSSTPGASNEKLFF. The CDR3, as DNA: TGTGCCAGCAGTTCTACTCCCGGGGCCAGTAATGAAAAACTGTTTTTT.

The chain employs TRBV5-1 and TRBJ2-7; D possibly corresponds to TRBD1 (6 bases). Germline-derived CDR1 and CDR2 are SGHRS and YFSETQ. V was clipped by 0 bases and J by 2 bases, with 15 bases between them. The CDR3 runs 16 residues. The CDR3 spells CASSLERLQGPYEQYF. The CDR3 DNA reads TGCGCCAGCAGCTTGGAAAGGCTACAGGGACCCTACGAGCAGTACTTC. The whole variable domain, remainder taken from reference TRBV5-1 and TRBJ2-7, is KAGVTQTPRYLIKTRGQQVTLSCSPISGHRSVSWYQQTPGQGLQFLFEYFSETQRNKGNFPGRFSGRQFSNSRSEMNVSTLELGDSALYLCASSLERLQGPYEQYFGPGTRLTVT.

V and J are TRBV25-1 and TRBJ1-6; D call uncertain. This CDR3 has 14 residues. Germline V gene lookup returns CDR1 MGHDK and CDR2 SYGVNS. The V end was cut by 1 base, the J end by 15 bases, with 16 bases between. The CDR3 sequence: CASSEWSLIMCLHF. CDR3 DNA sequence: TGTGCCAGCAGTGAATGGTCCCTTATCATGTGCCTCCACTTT.

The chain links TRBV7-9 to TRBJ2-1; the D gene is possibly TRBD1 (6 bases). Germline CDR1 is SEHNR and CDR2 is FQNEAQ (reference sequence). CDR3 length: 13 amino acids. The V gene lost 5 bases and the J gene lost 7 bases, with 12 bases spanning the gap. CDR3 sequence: CASSPDRLNEQFF. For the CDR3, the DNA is TGTGCCAGCAGCCCCGACAGGCTAAATGAGCAGTTCTTC.

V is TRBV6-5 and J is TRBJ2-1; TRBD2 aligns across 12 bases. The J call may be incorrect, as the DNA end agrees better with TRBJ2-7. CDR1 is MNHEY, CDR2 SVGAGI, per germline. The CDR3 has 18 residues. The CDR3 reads CASSYSYRLAGGLYEQYF. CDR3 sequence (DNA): TGTGCCAGCAGTTACTCGTATCGGCTAGCGGGGGGGCTATACGAGCAGTACTTC.